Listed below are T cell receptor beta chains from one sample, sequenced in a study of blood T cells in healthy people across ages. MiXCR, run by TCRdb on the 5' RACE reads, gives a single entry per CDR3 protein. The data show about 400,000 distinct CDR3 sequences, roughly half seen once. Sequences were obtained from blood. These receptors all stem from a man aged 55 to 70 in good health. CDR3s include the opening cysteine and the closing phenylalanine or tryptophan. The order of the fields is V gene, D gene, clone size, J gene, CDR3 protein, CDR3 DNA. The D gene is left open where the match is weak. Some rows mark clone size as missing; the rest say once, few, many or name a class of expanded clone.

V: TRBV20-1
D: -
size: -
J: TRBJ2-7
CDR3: CSARDTSYEQYF
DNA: TGCAGTGCTAGGGACACTTCCTACGAGCAGTACTTC

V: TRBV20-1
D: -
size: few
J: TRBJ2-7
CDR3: CSARRLDGGYEQYF
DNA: TGCAGTGCTAGGCGGCTGGATGGGGGCTACGAGCAGTACTTC

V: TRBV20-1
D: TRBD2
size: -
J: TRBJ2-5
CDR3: CSAPPSASGRGETQYF
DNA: TGCAGTGCTCCCCCGTCTGCTAGCGGGAGAGGAGAGACCCAGTACTTC

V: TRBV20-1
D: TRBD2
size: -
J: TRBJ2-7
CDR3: CSVGTSGSDEQYF
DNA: TGCAGTGTAGGGACTAGCGGGAGTGACGAGCAGTACTTC

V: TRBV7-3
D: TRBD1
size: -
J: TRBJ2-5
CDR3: CASSTGGGPKTQYF
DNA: TGTGCCAGCAGCACAGGGGGTGGACCGAAGACCCAGTACTTC

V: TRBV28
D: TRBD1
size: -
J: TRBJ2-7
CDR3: CASRSGTAYEQYF
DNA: TGTGCCAGCAGGTCCGGGACAGCCTACGAGCAGTACTTC

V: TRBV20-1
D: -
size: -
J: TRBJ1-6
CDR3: CSARDAGRQQNSPLHF
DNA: TGCAGTGCTAGAGATGCGGGACGGCAGCAAAATTCACCCCTCCACTTT

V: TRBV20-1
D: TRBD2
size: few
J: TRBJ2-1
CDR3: CSASPASGRVEQFF
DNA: TGCAGTGCTAGTCCGGCTAGCGGGAGGGTTGAGCAGTTCTTC

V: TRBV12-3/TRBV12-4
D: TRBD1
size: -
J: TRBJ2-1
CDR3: CASGHRGPCGSYNEQFF
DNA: TGTGCCAGCGGACACAGGGGTCCCTGCGGCTCCTACAATGAGCAGTTCTTC

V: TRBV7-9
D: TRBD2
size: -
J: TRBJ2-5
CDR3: CASSPRGATETQYF
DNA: TGTGCCAGCAGCCCGCGGGGGGCGACGGAGACCCAGTACTTC

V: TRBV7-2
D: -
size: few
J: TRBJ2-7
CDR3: CASSLEGTPLQAHEQYF
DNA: TGTGCCAGCAGCTTAGAGGGGACGCCTCTTCAGGCTCATGAGCAGTACTTC

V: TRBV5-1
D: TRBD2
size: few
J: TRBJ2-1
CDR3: CASSPRTSGGAYNEQFF
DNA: TGCGCCAGCAGCCCGAGGACTAGCGGGGGGGCCTACAATGAGCAGTTCTTC

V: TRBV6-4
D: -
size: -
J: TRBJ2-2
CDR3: CASSVRGDTGELFF
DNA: TGTGCCAGCAGTGTCAGGGGGGACACCGGGGAGCTGTTTTTT

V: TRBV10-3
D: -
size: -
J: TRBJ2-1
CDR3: CAISGQEHSYNEQFF
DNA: TGTGCCATCAGTGGGCAGGAACACTCCTACAATGAGCAGTTCTTC

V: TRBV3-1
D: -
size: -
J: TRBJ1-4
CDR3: CASSRDRRTNEKLFF
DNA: TGTGCCAGCAGCCGAGATCGACGGACTAATGAAAAACTGTTTTTT

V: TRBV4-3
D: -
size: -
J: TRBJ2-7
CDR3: CASSQKAFLDEQYF
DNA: TGCGCCAGCAGCCAGAAAGCGTTTCTCGACGAGCAGTACTTC

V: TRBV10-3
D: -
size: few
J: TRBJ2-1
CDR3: CAISGRNTAAEQFF
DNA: TGTGCCATCAGTGGGCGAAATACAGCGGCAGAGCAGTTCTTC

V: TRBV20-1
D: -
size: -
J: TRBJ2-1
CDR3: CSARPPGRGEQFF
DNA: TGCAGTGCTAGGCCCCCGGGGCGGGGTGAGCAGTTCTTC

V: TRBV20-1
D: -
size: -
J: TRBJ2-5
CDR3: CSARDEGRGRETQYF
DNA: TGCAGTGCTAGAGATGAGGGGAGGGGGCGGGAGACCCAGTACTTC

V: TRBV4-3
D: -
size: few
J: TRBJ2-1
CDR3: CASSQVPPAGASYNEQFF
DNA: TGCGCCAGCAGCCAAGTCCCCCCGGCGGGGGCCTCCTACAATGAGCAGTTCTTC

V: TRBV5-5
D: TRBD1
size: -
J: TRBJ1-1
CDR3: CASSKLLQGAYTEAFF
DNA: TGTGCCAGCAGCAAGCTCTTACAGGGGGCGTACACTGAAGCTTTCTTT

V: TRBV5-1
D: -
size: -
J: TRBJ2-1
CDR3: CASSYNFQETQFF
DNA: TGCGCCAGCAGCTACAACTTTCAGGAGACCCAGTTCTTC

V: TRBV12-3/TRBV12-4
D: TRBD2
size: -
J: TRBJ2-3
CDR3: CASRLAGGVTDTQYF
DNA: TGTGCCAGCAGACTAGCGGGGGGGGTCACAGATACGCAGTATTTT

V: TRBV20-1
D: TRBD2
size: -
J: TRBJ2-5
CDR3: CSARAGLAFQQTQYF
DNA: TGCAGTGCTAGGGCTGGACTAGCCTTCCAACAGACCCAGTACTTC

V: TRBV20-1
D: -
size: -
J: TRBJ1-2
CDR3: CSASSGRGDGYTF
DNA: TGCAGTGCTAGTTCGGGTCGGGGCGATGGCTACACCTTC

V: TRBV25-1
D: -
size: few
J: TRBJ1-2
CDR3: CASSEVAGAGGYTF
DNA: TGTGCCAGCAGTGAAGTAGCAGGGGCGGGTGGCTACACCTTC

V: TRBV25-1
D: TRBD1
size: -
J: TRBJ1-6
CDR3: CASSDARQGPSPLHF
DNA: TGTGCCAGCAGTGATGCTCGACAGGGTCCTTCACCCCTCCACTTT

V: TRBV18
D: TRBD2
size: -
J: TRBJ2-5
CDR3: CASHPGLAETQYF
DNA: TGTGCCAGCCACCCGGGACTAGCAGAGACCCAGTACTTC

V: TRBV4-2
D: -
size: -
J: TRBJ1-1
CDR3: CASSPSSGGVNTEAFF
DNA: TGTGCCAGCAGCCCCTCCAGTGGGGGGGTGAACACTGAAGCTTTCTTT

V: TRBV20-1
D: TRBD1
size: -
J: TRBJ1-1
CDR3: CSARAGQGIMNTEAFF
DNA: TGCAGTGCTAGAGCTGGACAGGGGATCATGAACACTGAAGCTTTCTTT

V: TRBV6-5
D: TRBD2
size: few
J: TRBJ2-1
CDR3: CASRTGTSGYNEQFF
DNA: TGTGCCAGCAGGACCGGGACTAGCGGCTACAATGAGCAGTTCTTC

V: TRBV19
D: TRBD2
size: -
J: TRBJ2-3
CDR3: CASSIPGTSSGDTQYF
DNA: TGTGCCAGTAGTATCCCCGGGACTAGCAGCGGAGATACGCAGTATTTT

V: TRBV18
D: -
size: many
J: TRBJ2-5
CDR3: CASSPSIGSETQYF
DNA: TGTGCCAGCTCACCCTCTATAGGGTCGGAGACCCAGTACTTC

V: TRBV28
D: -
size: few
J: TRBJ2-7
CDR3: CASSSFGSSYEQYF
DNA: TGTGCCAGCAGTTCTTTTGGGTCCTCCTACGAGCAGTACTTC

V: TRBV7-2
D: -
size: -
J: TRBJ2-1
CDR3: CASSSGTDSSYNEQFF
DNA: TGTGCCAGCAGCTCAGGGACGGATAGCTCCTACAATGAGCAGTTCTTC

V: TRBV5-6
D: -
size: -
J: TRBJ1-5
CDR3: CASSLFGSNQPQHF
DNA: TGTGCCAGCAGCTTGTTTGGGAGCAATCAGCCCCAGCATTTT

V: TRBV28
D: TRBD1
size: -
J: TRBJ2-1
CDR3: CASSLRQGVRNEQFF
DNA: TGTGCCAGCAGTTTAAGACAGGGAGTAAGGAATGAGCAGTTCTTC

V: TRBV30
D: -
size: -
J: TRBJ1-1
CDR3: CARQGGTEAFF
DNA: TGTGCCCGGCAGGGAGGCACTGAGGCTTTCTTT

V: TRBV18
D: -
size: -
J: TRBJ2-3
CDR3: CASSPPGFADTQYF
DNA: TGTGCCAGCTCACCTCCGGGGTTTGCAGATACGCAGTATTTT

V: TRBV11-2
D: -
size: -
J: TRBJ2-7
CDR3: CASSHRAGSYEQYF
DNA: TGTGCCAGCAGTCACAGGGCGGGGTCCTACGAGCAGTACTTC

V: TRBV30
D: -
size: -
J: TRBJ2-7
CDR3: CAWMRTETYEQYF
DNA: TGTGCCTGGATGCGGACGGAAACCTACGAGCAGTACTTC

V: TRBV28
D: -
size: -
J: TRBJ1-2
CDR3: CASSCSTAFGYTF
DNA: TGTGCCAGCAGTTGTAGTACGGCTTTCGGCTACACCTTC

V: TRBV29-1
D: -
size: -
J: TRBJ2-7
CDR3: CSVGWVSSSYEQYF
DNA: TGCAGCGTTGGCTGGGTAAGCAGCTCCTACGAGCAGTACTTC

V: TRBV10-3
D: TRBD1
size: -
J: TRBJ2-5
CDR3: CAISEPGTGAQETQYF
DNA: TGTGCCATCAGTGAGCCAGGTACAGGGGCACAAGAGACCCAGTACTTC

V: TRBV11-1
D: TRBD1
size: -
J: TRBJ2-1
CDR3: CASSERTGLPNEQFF
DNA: TGTGCCAGCTCGGAAAGGACAGGCCTACCCAATGAGCAGTTCTTC

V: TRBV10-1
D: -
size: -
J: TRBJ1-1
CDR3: CARVVWGGIMNTEAFF
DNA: TGCGCCAGGGTGGTCTGGGGGGGTATTATGAACACTGAAGCTTTCTTT

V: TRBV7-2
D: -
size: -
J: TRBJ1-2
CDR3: CASSPRGPTNYGYTF
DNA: TGTGCCAGCAGCCCTCGCGGACCCACTAACTATGGCTACACCTTC

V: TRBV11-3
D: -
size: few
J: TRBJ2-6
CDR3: CASSLGPGAGSGANVLTF
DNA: TGTGCCAGCAGCTTAGGCCCAGGGGCGGGCTCTGGGGCCAACGTCCTGACTTTC

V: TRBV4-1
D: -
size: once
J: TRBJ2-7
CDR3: CASSQDGGARTYEQYF
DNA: TGCGCCAGCAGCCAAGATGGGGGAGCGAGGACCTACGAGCAGTACTTC

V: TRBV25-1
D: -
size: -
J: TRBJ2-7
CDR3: CASGGGPIRRYEQYF
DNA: TGTGCCAGCGGTGGTGGGCCCATAAGAAGATACGAGCAGTACTTC